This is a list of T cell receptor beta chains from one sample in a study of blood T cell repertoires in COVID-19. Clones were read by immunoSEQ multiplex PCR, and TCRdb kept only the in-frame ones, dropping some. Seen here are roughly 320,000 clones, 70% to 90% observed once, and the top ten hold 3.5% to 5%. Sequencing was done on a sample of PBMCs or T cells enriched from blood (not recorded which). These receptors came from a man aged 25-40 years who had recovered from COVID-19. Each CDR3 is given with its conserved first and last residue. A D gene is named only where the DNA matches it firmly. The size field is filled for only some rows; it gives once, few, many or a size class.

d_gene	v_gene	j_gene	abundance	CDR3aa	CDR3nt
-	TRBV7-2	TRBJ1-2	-	CASSLEGVEIGGYTF	TGTGCCAGCAGCTTAGAGGGAGTCGAGATCGGCGGCTACACCTTC
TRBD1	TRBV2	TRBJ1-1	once	CASSDRQGVAEAFF	TGTGCCAGCAGTGATCGACAGGGTGTCGCTGAAGCTTTCTTT
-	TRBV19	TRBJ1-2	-	CASKRGQNYGYTF	TGTGCCAGTAAAAGAGGGCAGAACTATGGCTACACCTTC
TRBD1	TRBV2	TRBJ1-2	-	CASSGTGGFSWGYTF	TGTGCCAGCAGTGGGACAGGGGGTTTTTCTTGGGGCTACACCTTC
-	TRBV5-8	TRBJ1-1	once	CASSSEMNTEAFF	TGTGCCAGCAGCTCAGAAATGAACACTGAAGCTTTCTTT
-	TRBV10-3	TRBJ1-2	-	CAISEAEYYGYTF	TGTGCCATCAGTGAGGCGGAGTACTATGGCTACACCTTC
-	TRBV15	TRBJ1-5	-	CATSRGLARYQPQHF	TGTGCCACCAGCAGAGGTTTAGCGCGCTATCAGCCCCAGCATTTT
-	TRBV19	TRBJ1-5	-	CASSIKGIGVRQPQHF	TGTGCCAGTAGTATAAAGGGCATCGGGGTGCGGCAGCCCCAGCATTTT
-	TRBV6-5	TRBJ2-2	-	CASSIGTSNTGELFF	TGTGCCAGCAGTATCGGGACTTCTAACACCGGGGAGCTGTTTTTT
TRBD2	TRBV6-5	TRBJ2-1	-	CASNPGLEYNEQFF	TGTGCCAGCAACCCGGGACTAGAGTACAATGAGCAGTTCTTC
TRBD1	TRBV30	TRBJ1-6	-	CAWSADRAADSPLHF	TGTGCCTGGAGTGCCGACAGGGCGGCAGATTCACCCCTCCACTTT
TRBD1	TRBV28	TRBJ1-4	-	CASVTPGGYEPNEKLFF	TGTGCCAGCGTTACCCCAGGGGGGTATGAGCCTAATGAAAAACTGTTTTTT
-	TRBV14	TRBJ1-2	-	CASSQYPRMISSADGYTF	TGTGCCAGCAGCCAGTACCCCCGTATGATATCTTCTGCGGATGGCTACACCTTC
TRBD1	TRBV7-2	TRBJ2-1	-	CASILIRDSHNEQFF	TGTGCCAGCATCCTGATCCGGGACAGCCACAATGAGCAGTTCTTC
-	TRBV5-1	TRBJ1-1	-	CASSLAGNTEAFF	TGCGCCAGCAGCTTGGCCGGGAACACTGAAGCTTTCTTT
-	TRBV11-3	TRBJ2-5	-	CASSLGTGAETQYF	TGTGCCAGCAGCTTAGGCACGGGTGCAGAGACCCAGTACTTC
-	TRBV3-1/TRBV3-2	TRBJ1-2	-	CAIRGGSSDGYTF	TGTGCCATCCGGGGGGGGTCCTCGGATGGCTACACCTTC
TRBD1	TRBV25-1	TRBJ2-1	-	CASSEMGTGKDNEQFF	TGTGCCAGCAGTGAGATGGGGACAGGGAAAGACAATGAGCAGTTCTTC
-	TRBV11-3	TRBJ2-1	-	CASSLGGLYNEQFF	TGTGCCAGCAGCTTAGGGGGCCTGTACAATGAGCAGTTCTTC
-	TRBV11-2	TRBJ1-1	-	CASSSQRGNTEAFF	TGTGCCAGCAGCAGCCAACGGGGGAACACTGAAGCTTTCTTT
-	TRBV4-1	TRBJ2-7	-	CASSHPSGLAPEQYF	TGCGCCAGCAGCCATCCATCGGGACTCGCCCCCGAGCAGTACTTC
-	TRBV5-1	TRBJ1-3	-	CASSFQGLSGNTIYF	TGCGCCAGCAGCTTCCAGGGACTCTCTGGAAACACCATATATTTT
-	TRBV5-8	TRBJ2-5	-	CASSLVRYQETQYF	TGTGCCAGCAGCTTGGTACGGTACCAAGAGACCCAGTACTTC
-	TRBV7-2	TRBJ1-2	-	CASSQQSNYGYTF	TGTGCCAGCAGCCAACAGAGTAACTATGGCTACACCTTC
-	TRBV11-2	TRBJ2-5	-	CASSLEANQETQYF	TGTGCCAGCAGCTTAGAAGCAAACCAAGAGACCCAGTACTTC
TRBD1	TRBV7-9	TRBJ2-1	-	CASSPNRGQAYNEQFF	TGTGCCAGCAGCCCAAACAGGGGGCAGGCCTACAATGAGCAGTTCTTC
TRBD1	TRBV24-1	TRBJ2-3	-	CATRDRGPTDTQYF	TGTGCCACCAGGGACAGGGGGCCCACAGATACGCAGTATTTT
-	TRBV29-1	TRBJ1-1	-	CSVGPGDTSEAFF	TGCAGCGTTGGCCCAGGGGACACTAGTGAAGCTTTCTTT
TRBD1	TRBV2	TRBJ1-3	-	CASSERQGTNTIYF	TGTGCCAGCAGTGAACGACAGGGGACAAACACCATATATTTT
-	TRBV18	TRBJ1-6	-	CASSPSQGGSVPPLHF	TGTGCCAGCTCACCCTCCCAGGGAGGATCGGTGCCTCCCCTCCACTTT
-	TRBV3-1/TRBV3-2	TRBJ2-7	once	CASSQEIGGTPHEQYF	TGTGCCAGCAGCCAAGAAATTGGCGGGACCCCCCACGAGCAGTACTTC
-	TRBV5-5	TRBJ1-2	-	CASSYNKAGINYGYTF	TGTGCCAGCAGCTACAATAAGGCAGGTATTAACTATGGCTACACCTTC
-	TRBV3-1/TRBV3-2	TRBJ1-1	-	CASSLRGRGAEAFF	TGTGCCAGCAGCCTGCGAGGGCGGGGAGCTGAAGCTTTCTTT
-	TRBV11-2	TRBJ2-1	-	CASSLVAVSYNEQFF	TGTGCCAGCAGCTTAGTGGCGGTCTCCTACAATGAGCAGTTCTTC
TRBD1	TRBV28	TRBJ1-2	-	CASSSQGAGGYTF	TGTGCCAGCAGTTCACAGGGGGCGGGTGGCTACACCTTC
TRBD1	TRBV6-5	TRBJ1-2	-	CASTRTGANYGYTF	TGTGCCAGCACCCGGACAGGGGCTAACTATGGCTACACCTTC
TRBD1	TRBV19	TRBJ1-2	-	CASNYRGQGGYGYTF	TGTGCCAGTAACTACCGAGGCCAGGGGGGCTATGGCTACACCTTC
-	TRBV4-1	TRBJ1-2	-	CASSQVSTGYGYTF	TGCGCCAGCAGCCAAGTGTCGACAGGCTATGGCTACACCTTC
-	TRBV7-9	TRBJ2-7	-	CASSDYASWIYEQYF	TGTGCCAGCAGCGACTACGCCTCATGGATCTACGAGCAGTACTTC
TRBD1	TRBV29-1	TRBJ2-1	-	CSVEDPQGSSYNEQFF	TGCAGCGTTGAAGATCCACAGGGGAGCTCCTACAATGAGCAGTTCTTC
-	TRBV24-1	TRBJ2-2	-	CATRKGRGAGELFF	TGTGCCACCAGGAAGGGCAGGGGAGCCGGGGAGCTGTTTTTT
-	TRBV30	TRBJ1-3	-	CAWVKTGAPGNTIYF	TGTGCCTGGGTTAAGACAGGCGCCCCTGGAAACACCATATATTTT
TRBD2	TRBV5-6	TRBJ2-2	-	CASSLVGGRTGELFF	TGTGCCAGCAGCTTGGTCGGGGGGAGGACCGGGGAGCTGTTTTTT
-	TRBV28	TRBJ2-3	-	CASSPGGLTDTQYF	TGTGCCAGCAGCCCCGGGGGTCTCACAGATACGCAGTATTTT
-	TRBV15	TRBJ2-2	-	CATSREAGATGELFF	TGTGCCACCAGCAGAGAGGCAGGGGCCACCGGGGAGCTGTTTTTT
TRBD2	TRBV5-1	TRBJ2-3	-	CASSLAAGTADTQYF	TGCGCCAGCAGCTTGGCAGCGGGGACCGCAGATACGCAGTATTTT
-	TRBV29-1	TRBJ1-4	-	CSVEDGGGRSEKLFF	TGCAGCGTTGAAGATGGCGGGGGGAGGAGTGAAAAACTGTTTTTT